A single TCR beta chain is shown here with its context. This sample was taken from a study of blood T cell repertoires in COVID-19. Whole-study context: PBMCs, B-cell-depleted T cells, or T cells were the source of the cDNA or gDNA that made up the material.

This CDR3 has 17 residues. Germline V lookup: CDR1 MNHNS, CDR2 SASEGT. J lost 6 bases, V lost 4 bases, and 12 bases had no gene match. Source study methods: Cell counts per sample came from amplifying reference gene primers. Sequencing used immunoSEQ multiplex PCR; TCRdb keeps in-frame clones, though not all of them. V, J and clone size were drawn from that table, and D and trimming were deduced from the DNA. Of about 83,000 clones in the sample, 87% were seen once. The clonotype comes from a woman aged 50 to 60 with active or convalescent COVID-19. V is TRBV6-1 and J is TRBJ1-5; 10 positions agree with TRBD1. Source material: peripheral blood. DNA of the CDR3: TGTGCCAGCAGTGGCCGACAGGGGGCTGGGCTAATTCAGCCCCAGCATTTT. Protein sequence: CASSGRQGAGLIQPQHF.